This entry is about one T cell receptor (beta chain). Libraries were prepared by immunoSEQ multiplex PCR; TCRdb keeps only in-frame clonotypes and omits some of them. The data show tens of thousands of clones, about nine tenths seen once. The J segment lost 5 bases and the V segment lost 3 bases, leaving 14 bases of the junction unmatched. CDR3 length equals 17 residues. CDR1 and CDR2 from the germline V gene are ENHRY and SYGVKD. This record comes from a study of control samples from healthy donors and cancer patients. The rearrangement joins TRBV10-3 to TRBJ2-5; the match to TRBD1 covers 8 bases. The source of this sequence is a man between 40 and 49 years old with colorectal cancer. Specimen: PBMCs. The CDR3: CAISEALDNRGDETQYF. The CDR3 DNA is TGTGCCATCAGTGAAGCCCTGGACAACAGGGGGGACGAGACCCAGTACTTC.